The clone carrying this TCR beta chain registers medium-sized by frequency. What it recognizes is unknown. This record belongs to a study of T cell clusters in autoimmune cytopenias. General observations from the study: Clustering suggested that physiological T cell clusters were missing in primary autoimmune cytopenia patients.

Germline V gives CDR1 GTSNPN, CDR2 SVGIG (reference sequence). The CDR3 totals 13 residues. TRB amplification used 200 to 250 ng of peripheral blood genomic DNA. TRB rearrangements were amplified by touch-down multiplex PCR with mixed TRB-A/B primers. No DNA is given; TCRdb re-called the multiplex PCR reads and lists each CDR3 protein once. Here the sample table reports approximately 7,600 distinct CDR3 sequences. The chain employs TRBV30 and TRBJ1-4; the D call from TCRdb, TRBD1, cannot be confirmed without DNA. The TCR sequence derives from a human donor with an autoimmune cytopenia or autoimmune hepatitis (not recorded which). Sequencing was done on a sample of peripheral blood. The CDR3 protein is CAWSGGTNEKLFF.